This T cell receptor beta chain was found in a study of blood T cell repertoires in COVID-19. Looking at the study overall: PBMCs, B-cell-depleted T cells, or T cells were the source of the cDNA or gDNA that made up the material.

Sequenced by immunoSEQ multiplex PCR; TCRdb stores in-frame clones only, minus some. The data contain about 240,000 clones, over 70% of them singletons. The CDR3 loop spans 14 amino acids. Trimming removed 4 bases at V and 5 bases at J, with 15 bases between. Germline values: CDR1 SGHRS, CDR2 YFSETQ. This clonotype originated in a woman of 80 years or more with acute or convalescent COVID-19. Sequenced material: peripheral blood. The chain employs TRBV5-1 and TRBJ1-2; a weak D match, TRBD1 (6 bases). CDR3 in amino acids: CASSDPGQSYGYTF. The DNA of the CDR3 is TGCGCCAGCAGCGACCCCGGACAGTCATATGGCTACACCTTC.